One TCR beta chain is described in this entry. This sample stems from a study of T cell responses to AZD1222 COVID-19 vaccine. CDR3 length: 14 amino acids. V was pared by 5 bases and J by 11 bases, with 21 bases between. Germline CDR1 reads MNHEY; CDR2 reads SMNVEV (reference sequence). The assay was immunoSEQ multiplex PCR, and TCRdb's table has in-frame clones only and misses some. The table shows 200,000 or so clones, with just over 90% occurring only once. The chain combines TRBV27 with TRBJ1-1; possible D gene TRBD1, 6 bases. Specimen: peripheral blood, collected on day 0 of MenACWY control vaccination. This TCR came from an adult in good health. CDR3 nucleotide sequence: TGTGCCAGCAGTGTACACCAAAGGGGGTTGGAGGCTTTCTTT. Its translation: CASSVHQRGLEAFF.